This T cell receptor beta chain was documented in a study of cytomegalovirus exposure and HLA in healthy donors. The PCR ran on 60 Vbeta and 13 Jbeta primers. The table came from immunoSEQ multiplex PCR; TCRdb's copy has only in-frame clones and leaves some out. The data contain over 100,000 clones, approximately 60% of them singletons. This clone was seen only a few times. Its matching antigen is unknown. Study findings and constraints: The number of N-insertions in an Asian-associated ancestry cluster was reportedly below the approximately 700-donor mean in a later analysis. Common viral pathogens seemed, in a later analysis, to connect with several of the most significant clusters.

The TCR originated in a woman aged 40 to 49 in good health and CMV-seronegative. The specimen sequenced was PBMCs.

The CDR3 DNA reads as TGCGCCAGCAGCTCAGACGGGGAGGTTAATCAGCCCCAGCATTTT. Its translation is CASSSDGEVNQPQHF. J is TRBJ1-5 and V is TRBV4-3; D is undetermined. V shed 5 bases and J shed 4 bases, with 15 bases lying between them. The CDR3 totals 15 residues. CDR1 and CDR2 (germline): LGHNA, YSLEER.